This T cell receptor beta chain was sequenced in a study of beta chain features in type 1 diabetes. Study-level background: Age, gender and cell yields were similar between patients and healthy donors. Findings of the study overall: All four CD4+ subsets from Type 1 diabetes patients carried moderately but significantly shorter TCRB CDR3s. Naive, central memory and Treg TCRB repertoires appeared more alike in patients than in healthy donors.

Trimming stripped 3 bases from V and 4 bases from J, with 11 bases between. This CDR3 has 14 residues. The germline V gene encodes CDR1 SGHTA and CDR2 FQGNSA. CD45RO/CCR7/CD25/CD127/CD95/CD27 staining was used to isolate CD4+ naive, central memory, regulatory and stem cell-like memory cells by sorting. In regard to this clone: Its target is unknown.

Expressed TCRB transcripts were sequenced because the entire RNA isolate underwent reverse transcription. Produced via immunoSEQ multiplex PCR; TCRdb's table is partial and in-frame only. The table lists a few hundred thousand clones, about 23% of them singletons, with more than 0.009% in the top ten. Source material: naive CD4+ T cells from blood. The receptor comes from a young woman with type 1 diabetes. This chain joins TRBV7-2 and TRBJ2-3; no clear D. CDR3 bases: TGTGCCAGCAGCTTTCGACCCCAGGCAGATACGCAGTATTTT. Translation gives CASSFRPQADTQYF.